The rows below give T cell receptor beta chains drawn from one sample of a study of molecular identifiers for immune sequencing clone quantification. TCRdb re-called the PCR reads through MiXCR, storing one row per CDR3 protein. The data show about 640,000 distinct CDR3 sequences, 20% seen once. The sequenced sample consisted of naive CD8+ T cells from blood, with Jurkat cell RNA spiked in. These receptors came from a human donor in good health. Some libraries in this study had Jurkat cell RNA spiked in. Each CDR3 is given with its conserved first and last residue. D genes are given only for firm matches. Rows may omit the clone size; those that give it use once, few, many or a size class.

CDR3aa	CDR3nt	abundance	v_gene	j_gene	d_gene
CASSWAASYEQYF	TGTGCCAGCAGTTGGGCAGCCTCCTACGAGCAGTACTTC	many	TRBV6-2/TRBV6-3	TRBJ2-7	-
CASSHDRWQGAGEALF	TGCGCCAGCAGCCATGATAGGTGGCAGGGGGCTGGTGAAGCTCTCTTT	-	TRBV4-3	TRBJ1-1	TRBD1
CAISEILGGENTEAFF	TGTGCCATCAGTGAGATTTTGGGAGGGGAGAACACTGAAGCTTTCTTT	few	TRBV10-3	TRBJ1-1	-
CAIRPGLVREQYF	TGTGCCATCAGACCGGGACTAGTACGCGAGCAGTACTTC	few	TRBV10-3	TRBJ2-7	TRBD2
CASSITGGNGYTF	TGTGCCAGTAGTATTACAGGGGGCAATGGCTACACCTTC	few	TRBV19	TRBJ1-2	TRBD1
CASSMYYSNQPQHF	TGTGCCAGTAGTATGTACTATAGCAATCAGCCCCAGCATTTT	-	TRBV19	TRBJ1-5	-
CASSQGQGRKTEALF	TGTGCCAGCAGCCAAGGACAGGGCCGTAAAACTGAAGCTCTCTTT	-	TRBV7-9	TRBJ1-1	TRBD1
CSQREGAEQFF	TGCAGTCAAAGGGAGGGCGCTGAGCAGTTCTTC	many	TRBV29-1	TRBJ2-1	TRBD2
CASSEAGVGYEQYF	TGTGCCAGCAGTGAAGCAGGTGTGGGATACGAGCAGTACTTC	many	TRBV6-1	TRBJ2-7	-
CASSLSQGQGSGYTF	TGTGCCAGCAGTCTATCCCAGGGACAGGGAAGCGGCTACACCTTC	many	TRBV13	TRBJ1-2	TRBD1
CASSLPFLKTSGIKTDTQYF	TGTGCCAGCAGTTTGCCCTTCCTTAAGACTAGCGGGATAAAGACAGATACGCAGTATTTT	many	TRBV28	TRBJ2-3	TRBD2